The entry below gives a single T cell receptor (delta chain) sequence along with its context. CDR3 size: 20 residues. Germline values: CDR1 GEAIGNYY, CDR2 EKD. Trimming shortened V by 0 bases and J by 3 bases, and 20 bases separated the two germline ends. TCRdb re-analyzed the reads via CATT. The profile shows 10,000 to 12,000 delta-chain clones, around 8.2% of them singletons. This entry comes from a study of gamma-delta chains in newborns, infants, children. Overall study: Microbial exposure reportedly drives polyclonal innate γδ T cell expansion after birth.

This receptor was taken from a child who was a newborn, infant or young child, either healthy, febrile or measles-vaccinated (not recorded which). Material for sequencing was blood. This chain uses TRDV2 with TRDJ3; perhaps TRDD3 as D (5 bases). Here the CDR3 reads CACDTVRGLAGSWDTRQMFF. CDR3 nucleotides: TGTGCCTGTGACACCGTTCGAGGACTGGCGGGGAGCTGGGACACCCGACAGATGTTTTTC.